This T cell receptor beta chain was captured in a study of T cell clonotyping in hematopoietic cell transplantation. About this clone itself: What it binds is unknown.

General observations from the study: Without cell sorting, CD4 versus CD8 contributions remain unresolved. Broader posttransplant TCR repertoire diversity was predicted by graft donor and pretransplant recipient Inverse Simpson Index values. Pathologically expanded recipient clonotypes increased progressively from day 30 to day 180 as diversity fell.

Profiled with immunoSEQ multiplex PCR; TCRdb holds only in-frame clones, not every one. The data contain approximately 9,100 clones, 81% of them seen just once; the ten biggest clones take up approximately 4.8%. The CDR3 runs to 16 residues. V shed 5 bases, J shed 4 bases, and the junction held 8 bases outside the gene matches. Germline lookup yields CDR1 SGHVS and CDR2 FNYEAQ. This sequence was found in a female patient in her 50s who had an allogeneic stem cell transplant from an unrelated donor, so the T cells may come from the graft donor. Some clones in this sample may be carry-over from other donors' samples. V and J are TRBV7-6 and TRBJ2-2, with 9 bases aligning to TRBD1. Sequenced here: peripheral blood mononuclear cells, sampled 180 days after allogeneic stem cell transplant. DNA for the CDR3: TGTGCCAGCAGCCCCTGGGGGGACAGGGCCACCGGGGAGCTGTTTTTT. This encodes CASSPWGDRATGELFF.